These 2 T cell receptor beta chains were all obtained from the same sample, sequenced in a study of cytomegalovirus exposure and HLA in healthy donors. It was with 60 Vbeta and 13 Jbeta primers that the PCR ran. Clones were read by immunoSEQ multiplex PCR, and TCRdb kept only the in-frame ones, dropping some. This table holds nearly 95,000 clones, 63% found once. Sequenced input: PBMCs. All receptors derive from a woman between 25 and 40 years old in good health and CMV-seronegative.

This clone has more than one count but fewer than ten. This sequence joins TRBV6-6 and TRBJ2-1, with D uncertain. Germline V gene data show CDR1 as MNHNY and CDR2 as SVGAGI (reference sequence). Trimming left V 6 bases short and J 2 bases short, with 8 bases between. The CDR3 is 13 amino acids. The CDR3 coding sequence is TGTGCCAGCAGCACTCTTACCTACAATGAGCAGTTCTTC. It translates to CASSTLTYNEQFF.

A few counts support this clone. This chain links TRBV30 with TRBJ2-2; D not certain. The CDR3 is 11 amino acids. CDR1 is GTSNPN and CDR2 is SVGIG in the germline V gene (reference sequence). Trimming left V 4 bases short and J 2 bases short, with 2 bases between. CDR3 amino acids: CAWTNTGELFF. For the CDR3, the DNA is TGTGCCTGGACTAACACCGGGGAGCTGTTTTTT.